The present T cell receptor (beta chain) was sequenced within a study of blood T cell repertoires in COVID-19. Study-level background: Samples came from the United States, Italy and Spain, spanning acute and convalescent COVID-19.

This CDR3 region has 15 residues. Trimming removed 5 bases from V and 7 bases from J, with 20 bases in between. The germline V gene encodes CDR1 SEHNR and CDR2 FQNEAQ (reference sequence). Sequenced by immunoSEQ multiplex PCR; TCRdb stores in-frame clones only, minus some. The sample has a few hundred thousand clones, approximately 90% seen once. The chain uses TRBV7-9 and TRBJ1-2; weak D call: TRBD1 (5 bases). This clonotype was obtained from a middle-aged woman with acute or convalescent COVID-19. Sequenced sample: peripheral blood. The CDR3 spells CASSRGEAAAGGYTF. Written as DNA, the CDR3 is TGTGCCAGCAGCCGAGGGGAGGCAGCTGCCGGTGGCTACACCTTC.